Listed below are T cell receptor beta chains from one sample, sequenced in a study of T cell responses to AZD1222 COVID-19 vaccine. Some clones are missing from TCRdb's copy, which holds only in-frame ones; the method was immunoSEQ multiplex PCR. This table has some 150,000 clones, about 93% appearing once. Source: peripheral blood, taken 28 days after the second AZD1222 dose. Receptor source: an adult who received the AZD1222 COVID-19 vaccine. Both conserved end residues are part of each CDR3. The D gene is left open where the match is weak. Clone size, where shown, is once, few, many, or a class for clones that have expanded.

V: TRBV19; D: .; size: .; length: 14; J: TRBJ1-2; CDR3: CASFGNRAFYGYTF; DNA: TGTGCCAGCTTTGGGAACAGGGCCTTCTATGGCTACACCTTC
V: TRBV19; D: .; size: once; length: 15; J: TRBJ2-4; CDR3: CASSIGQLAKNIQYF; DNA: TGTGCCAGTAGTATCGGACAACTAGCCAAAAACATTCAGTACTTC
V: TRBV11-2; D: .; size: .; length: 12; J: TRBJ2-7; CDR3: CASSQRNYEQYF; DNA: TGTGCCAGCAGCCAAAGGAACTACGAGCAGTACTTC
V: TRBV3-1/TRBV3-2; D: TRBD1; size: .; length: 16; J: TRBJ1-1; CDR3: CASSRLAQGQGTEAFF; DNA: TGTGCCAGCAGCCGCCTAGCCCAGGGACAGGGCACTGAAGCTTTCTTT
V: TRBV7-9; D: .; size: .; length: 12; J: TRBJ1-1; CDR3: CAWGPGDTEAFF; DNA: TGTGCCTGGGGCCCAGGGGACACTGAAGCTTTCTTT
V: TRBV5-8; D: TRBD1; size: .; length: 15; J: TRBJ1-4; CDR3: CASSARQGAVEKLFF; DNA: TGTGCCAGCAGCGCGAGACAGGGGGCCGTTGAAAAACTGTTTTTT
V: TRBV7-9; D: .; size: .; length: 14; J: TRBJ2-1; CDR3: CASSLDLGLNEQFF; DNA: TGTGCCAGCAGCTTAGATTTAGGCCTGAATGAGCAGTTCTTC
V: TRBV10-3; D: TRBD2; size: once; length: 12; J: TRBJ2-3; CDR3: CATGLGLDTQYF; DNA: TGTGCCACCGGACTAGGCCTAGATACGCAGTATTTT
V: TRBV12-3/TRBV12-4; D: TRBD2; size: .; length: 12; J: TRBJ2-3; CDR3: CASLGGTDTQYF; DNA: TGTGCCAGCCTCGGGGGGACAGATACGCAGTATTTT
V: TRBV4-1; D: .; size: .; length: 15; J: TRBJ1-5; CDR3: CASSQDKGSKQPQHF; DNA: TGCGCCAGCAGCCAAGATAAAGGAAGTAAACAGCCCCAGCATTTT
V: TRBV27; D: TRBD2; size: .; length: 14; J: TRBJ2-7; CDR3: CASSFASGTYEQYF; DNA: TGTGCCAGCAGTTTCGCTAGCGGTACCTACGAGCAGTACTTC
V: TRBV9; D: .; size: once; length: 16; J: TRBJ2-3; CDR3: CASSVDQGVGTDTQYF; DNA: TGTGCCAGCAGCGTAGATCAAGGTGTAGGCACAGATACGCAGTATTTT
V: TRBV7-2; D: TRBD1; size: .; length: 14; J: TRBJ1-1; CDR3: CASSLGAGGTEAFF; DNA: TGTGCCAGCAGCTTAGGGGCAGGGGGGACTGAAGCTTTCTTT
V: TRBV5-4; D: TRBD1; size: .; length: 16; J: TRBJ2-1; CDR3: CASIEGGTGSYNEQFF; DNA: TGTGCCAGCATAGAGGGGGGGACAGGGTCCTACAATGAGCAGTTCTTC
V: TRBV10-3; D: TRBD1; size: once; length: 12; J: TRBJ1-2; CDR3: CAISGTGNGYTF; DNA: TGTGCCATCAGTGGGACAGGGAACGGCTACACCTTC
V: TRBV11-2; D: .; size: .; length: 12; J: TRBJ2-1; CDR3: CASSFTLGEQFF; DNA: TGTGCCAGCAGCTTCACCCTAGGGGAGCAGTTCTTC
V: TRBV7-9; D: .; size: once; length: 13; J: TRBJ2-2; CDR3: CASRELDTGELFF; DNA: TGTGCCAGCAGGGAGTTGGACACCGGGGAGCTGTTTTTT
V: TRBV27; D: TRBD1; size: .; length: 11; J: TRBJ1-2; CDR3: CASMTGGGYTF; DNA: TGTGCCAGCATGACAGGGGGCGGCTACACCTTC
V: TRBV19; D: .; size: .; length: 15; J: TRBJ1-2; CDR3: CASSITQGTLYGYTF; DNA: TGTGCCAGTAGTATCACGCAGGGTACGCTCTATGGCTACACCTTC
V: TRBV18; D: .; size: .; length: 14; J: TRBJ2-1; CDR3: CASSPPNSFNEQFF; DNA: TGTGCCAGCTCACCACCGAACAGTTTTAATGAGCAGTTCTTC
V: TRBV3-1/TRBV3-2; D: .; size: .; length: 15; J: TRBJ2-3; CDR3: CASSKGGARTDTQYF; DNA: TGTGCCAGCAGCAAGGGGGGAGCCCGCACAGATACGCAGTATTTT
V: TRBV11-2; D: TRBD2; size: .; length: 17; J: TRBJ2-1; CDR3: CASSLARTSGRYNEQFF; DNA: TGTGCCAGCAGCTTAGCCCGGACTAGCGGGAGGTACAATGAGCAGTTCTTC
V: TRBV5-5; D: TRBD1; size: .; length: 14; J: TRBJ2-7; CDR3: CASSLGTGAGEQYF; DNA: TGTGCCAGCAGCTTGGGGACAGGGGCGGGGGAGCAGTACTTC
V: TRBV29-1; D: .; size: .; length: 13; J: TRBJ2-2; CDR3: CSAGQLNTGELFF; DNA: TGCAGCGCTGGACAGCTGAACACCGGGGAGCTGTTTTTT
V: TRBV5-1; D: .; size: .; length: 15; J: TRBJ1-2; CDR3: CASSYGTQGTYGYTF; DNA: TGCGCCAGCAGCTACGGAACACAGGGAACATATGGCTACACCTTC
V: TRBV2; D: .; size: .; length: 14; J: TRBJ2-1; CDR3: CASSALGLNNEQFF; DNA: TGTGCCAGCAGTGCTCTCGGACTGAACAATGAGCAGTTCTTC
V: TRBV2; D: .; size: .; length: 13; J: TRBJ2-7; CDR3: CASSDPPLYEQYF; DNA: TGTGCCAGCAGTGATCCCCCCCTCTACGAGCAGTACTTC
V: TRBV6-6; D: TRBD2; size: .; length: 15; J: TRBJ2-1; CDR3: CASSLITSGGNEQFF; DNA: TGTGCCAGCAGTTTAATCACTAGCGGGGGCAATGAGCAGTTCTTC
V: TRBV7-9; D: .; size: .; length: 13; J: TRBJ2-5; CDR3: CASSPPAEETQYF; DNA: TGTGCCAGCAGCCCCCCAGCGGAAGAGACCCAGTACTTC
V: TRBV2; D: TRBD2; size: .; length: 17; J: TRBJ2-3; CDR3: CASRWDRKRERTDTQYF; DNA: TGTGCCAGCAGATGGGATCGTAAGCGGGAGAGGACAGATACGCAGTATTTT
V: TRBV11-1; D: .; size: .; length: 14; J: TRBJ1-1; CDR3: CASSLANSGTEAFF; DNA: TGTGCCAGCAGCTTAGCTAATTCCGGGACAGAAGCTTTCTTT
V: TRBV5-1; D: TRBD1; size: once; length: 15; J: TRBJ1-6; CDR3: CASSLGQGTSSPLHF; DNA: TGCGCCAGCAGCCTGGGACAGGGGACTAGTTCACCCCTCCACTTT
V: TRBV18; D: TRBD1; size: .; length: 16; J: TRBJ1-1; CDR3: CASSSRQGGENTEAFF; DNA: TGTGCCAGCTCATCCCGACAGGGGGGAGAGAACACTGAAGCTTTCTTT
V: TRBV11-2; D: .; size: .; length: 14; J: TRBJ2-3; CDR3: CASSRTRVTDTQYF; DNA: TGTGCCAGCAGCAGAACCAGGGTCACAGATACGCAGTATTTT
V: TRBV7-2; D: .; size: .; length: 16; J: TRBJ2-3; CDR3: CASSFRTHWGADTQYF; DNA: TGTGCCAGCAGCTTCCGGACCCATTGGGGCGCAGATACGCAGTATTTT
V: TRBV30; D: .; size: .; length: 15; J: TRBJ2-1; CDR3: CAWSQGSGSYNEQFF; DNA: TGTGCCTGGAGTCAAGGGAGTGGTTCCTACAATGAGCAGTTCTTC
V: TRBV28; D: .; size: .; length: 13; J: TRBJ2-2; CDR3: CASSLPWSGELFF; DNA: TGTGCCAGCAGTTTACCCTGGTCCGGGGAGCTGTTTTTT
V: TRBV29-1; D: .; size: .; length: 13; J: TRBJ2-7; CDR3: CSVERPGTYEQYF; DNA: TGCAGCGTTGAGAGGCCAGGTACCTACGAGCAGTACTTC
V: TRBV12-5; D: .; size: .; length: 12; J: TRBJ1-4; CDR3: CASTFQNEKLFF; DNA: TGTGCTTCGACTTTCCAGAATGAAAAACTGTTTTTT
V: TRBV5-1; D: TRBD2; size: .; length: 16; J: TRBJ2-5; CDR3: CASSSGLAGGVETQYF; DNA: TGCGCCAGCAGCTCGGGACTAGCGGGTGGAGTAGAGACCCAGTACTTC
V: TRBV3-1/TRBV3-2; D: .; size: once; length: 11; J: TRBJ2-3; CDR3: CASSQLNTQYF; DNA: TGTGCCAGCAGCCAGCTCAATACGCAGTATTTT
V: TRBV7-9; D: .; size: .; length: 13; J: TRBJ1-4; CDR3: CASSLTGNEKLFF; DNA: TGTGCCAGCAGCTTGACAGGCAATGAAAAACTGTTTTTT
V: TRBV4-2; D: TRBD2; size: .; length: 15; J: TRBJ2-7; CDR3: CASSQEGTSDYEQYF; DNA: TGTGCCAGCAGCCAAGAAGGGACTAGCGACTACGAGCAGTACTTC
V: TRBV30; D: .; size: .; length: 15; J: TRBJ1-6; CDR3: CAWSVGGSGNSPLHF; DNA: TGTGCCTGGAGTGTGGGGGGGTCTGGGAATTCACCCCTCCACTTT
V: TRBV4-2; D: .; size: .; length: 16; J: TRBJ2-3; CDR3: CASSQERGGGTDTQYF; DNA: TGTGCCAGCAGCCAAGAGCGGGGAGGTGGCACAGATACGCAGTATTTT
V: TRBV7-9; D: .; size: .; length: 14; J: TRBJ1-2; CDR3: CASSLDRLGGGYTF; DNA: TGTGCCAGCAGCCTAGACAGGCTGGGGGGTGGCTACACCTTC
V: TRBV19; D: TRBD1; size: .; length: 16; J: TRBJ1-1; CDR3: CASSMGQGRRDTEAFF; DNA: TGTGCCAGTAGTATGGGACAGGGAAGGAGGGATACTGAAGCTTTCTTT
V: TRBV18; D: .; size: .; length: 15; J: TRBJ2-2; CDR3: CASSTSGVDTGELFF; DNA: TGTGCCAGCTCCACCTCCGGGGTGGACACCGGGGAGCTGTTTTTT
V: TRBV3-1/TRBV3-2; D: TRBD1; size: .; length: 14; J: TRBJ1-6; CDR3: CASSETGADSPLHF; DNA: TGTGCCAGCAGCGAGACAGGGGCTGACTCACCCCTCCACTTT
V: TRBV7-9; D: .; size: .; length: 14; J: TRBJ2-1; CDR3: CASSLAGVSHEQFF; DNA: TGTGCCAGCAGCTTAGCGGGAGTTTCCCATGAGCAGTTCTTC
V: TRBV7-9; D: TRBD2; size: .; length: 15; J: TRBJ2-3; CDR3: CASSSPSGARDTQYF; DNA: TGTGCCAGCAGCTCCCCTAGCGGAGCAAGAGATACGCAGTATTTT
V: TRBV19; D: .; size: .; length: 15; J: TRBJ1-1; CDR3: CASSPIGQRNTEAFF; DNA: TGTGCCAGTAGCCCCATCGGACAGAGGAACACTGAAGCTTTCTTT
V: TRBV9; D: .; size: .; length: 13; J: TRBJ2-7; CDR3: CASSTRAGWEQYF; DNA: TGTGCCAGCAGCACTAGGGCGGGGTGGGAGCAGTACTTC
V: TRBV7-8; D: .; size: .; length: 15; J: TRBJ2-2; CDR3: CASSLRGGNTGELFF; DNA: TGTGCCAGCAGCTTACGGGGTGGAAACACCGGGGAGCTGTTTTTT
V: TRBV5-1; D: TRBD1; size: .; length: 16; J: TRBJ2-1; CDR3: CASSLIPGQGLNEQFF; DNA: TGCGCCAGCAGCTTGATTCCGGGACAGGGATTGAATGAGCAGTTCTTC
V: TRBV18; D: .; size: .; length: 17; J: TRBJ1-4; CDR3: CASSPRPRGGTDEKLFF; DNA: TGTGCCAGCTCACCACGTCCTCGGGGGGGAACCGATGAAAAACTGTTTTTT
V: TRBV6-1; D: TRBD1; size: .; length: 14; J: TRBJ2-1; CDR3: CASQAGQGEMEQFF; DNA: TGTGCCAGCCAGGCGGGACAGGGGGAAATGGAGCAGTTCTTC